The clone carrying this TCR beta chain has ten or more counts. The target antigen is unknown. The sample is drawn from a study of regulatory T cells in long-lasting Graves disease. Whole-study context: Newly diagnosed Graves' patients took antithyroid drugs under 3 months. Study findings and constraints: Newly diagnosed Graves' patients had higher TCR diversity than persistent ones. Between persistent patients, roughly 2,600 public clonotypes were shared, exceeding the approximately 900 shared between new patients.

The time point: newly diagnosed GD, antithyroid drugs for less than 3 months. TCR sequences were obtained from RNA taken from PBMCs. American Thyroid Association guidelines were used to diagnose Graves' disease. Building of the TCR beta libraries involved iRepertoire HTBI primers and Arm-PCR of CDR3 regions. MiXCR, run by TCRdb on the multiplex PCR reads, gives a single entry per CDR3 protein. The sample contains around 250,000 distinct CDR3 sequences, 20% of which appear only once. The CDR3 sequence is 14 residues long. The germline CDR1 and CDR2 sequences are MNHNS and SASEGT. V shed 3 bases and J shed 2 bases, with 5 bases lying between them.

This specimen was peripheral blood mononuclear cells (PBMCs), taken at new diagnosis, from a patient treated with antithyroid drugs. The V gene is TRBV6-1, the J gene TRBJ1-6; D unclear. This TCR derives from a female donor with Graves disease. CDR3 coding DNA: TGTGCCAGCAGTGACGGGCCCTATAATTCACCCCTCCACTTT. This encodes CASSDGPYNSPLHF.